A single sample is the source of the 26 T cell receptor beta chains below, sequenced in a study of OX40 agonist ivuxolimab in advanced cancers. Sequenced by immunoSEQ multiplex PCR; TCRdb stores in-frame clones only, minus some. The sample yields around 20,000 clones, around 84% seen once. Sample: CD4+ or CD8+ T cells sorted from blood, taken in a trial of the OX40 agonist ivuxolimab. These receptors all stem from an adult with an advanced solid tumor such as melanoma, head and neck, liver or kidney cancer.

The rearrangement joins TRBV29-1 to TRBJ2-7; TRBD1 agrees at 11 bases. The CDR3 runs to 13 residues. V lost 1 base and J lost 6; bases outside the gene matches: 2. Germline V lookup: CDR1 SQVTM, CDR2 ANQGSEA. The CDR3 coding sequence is TGCAGCGTTGAAGGGGGACAGGGGGTCGAGCAGTACTTC. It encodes CSVEGGQGVEQYF.

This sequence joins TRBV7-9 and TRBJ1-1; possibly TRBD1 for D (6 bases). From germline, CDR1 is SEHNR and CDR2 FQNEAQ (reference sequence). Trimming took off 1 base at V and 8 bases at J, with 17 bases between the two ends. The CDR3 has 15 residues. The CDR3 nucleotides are TGTGCCAGCAGCTTAGTCAAGACAGGCTTTCTGGAAGCTTTCTTT. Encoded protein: CASSLVKTGFLEAFF. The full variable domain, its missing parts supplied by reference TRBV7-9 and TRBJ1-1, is DTGVSQNPRHKITKRGQNVTFRCDPISEHNRLYWYRQTLGQGPEFLTYFQNEAQLEKSRLLSDRFSAERPKGSFSTLEIQRTEQGDSAMYLCASSLVKTGFLEAFFGQGTRLTVV.

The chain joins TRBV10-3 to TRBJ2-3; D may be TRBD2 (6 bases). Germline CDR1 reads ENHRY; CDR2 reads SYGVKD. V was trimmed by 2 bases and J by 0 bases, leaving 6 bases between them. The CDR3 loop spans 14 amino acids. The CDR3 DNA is TGTGCCATCAGTGAGACTAGCAGCACAGATACGCAGTATTTT. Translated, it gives CAISETSSTDTQYF.

The CDR3 loop is CASSLSGSNQPQHF. DNA for the CDR3: TGTGCCAGCAGTTTATCGGGTAGCAATCAGCCCCAGCATTTT. V is TRBV27 and J is TRBJ1-5; D remains ambiguous. Trimming took 0 bases from V and 0 from J, leaving 3 bases between them. Germline CDR1 MNHEY, CDR2 SMNVEV (reference sequence). This CDR3 is built from 14 residues.

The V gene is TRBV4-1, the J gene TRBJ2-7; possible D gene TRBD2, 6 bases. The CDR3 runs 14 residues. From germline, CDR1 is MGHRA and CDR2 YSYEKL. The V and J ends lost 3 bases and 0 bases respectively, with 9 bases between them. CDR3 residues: CASSHSGYSYEQYF. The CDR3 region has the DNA TGCGCCAGCAGCCATAGCGGTTACTCCTACGAGCAGTACTTC.

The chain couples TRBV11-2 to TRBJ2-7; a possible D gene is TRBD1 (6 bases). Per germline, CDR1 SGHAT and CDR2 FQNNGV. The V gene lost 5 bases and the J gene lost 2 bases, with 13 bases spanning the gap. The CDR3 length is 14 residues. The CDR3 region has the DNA TGTGCCAGCAGCCAATCAGGGGCGACCTACGAGCAGTACTTC. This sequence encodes CASSQSGATYEQYF. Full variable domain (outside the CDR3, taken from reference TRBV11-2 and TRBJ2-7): EAGVAQSPRYKIIEKRQSVAFWCNPISGHATLYWYQQILGQGPKLLIQFQNNGVVDDSQLPKDRFSAERLKGVDSTLKIQPAKLEDSAVYLCASSQSGATYEQYFGPGTRLTVT.

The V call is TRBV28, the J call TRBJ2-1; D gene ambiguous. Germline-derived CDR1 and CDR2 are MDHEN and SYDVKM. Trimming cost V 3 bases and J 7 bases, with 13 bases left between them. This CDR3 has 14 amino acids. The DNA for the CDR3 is TGTGCCAGCAGTTTGGGTGATAGGATTAATGAGCAGTTCTTC. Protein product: CASSLGDRINEQFF.

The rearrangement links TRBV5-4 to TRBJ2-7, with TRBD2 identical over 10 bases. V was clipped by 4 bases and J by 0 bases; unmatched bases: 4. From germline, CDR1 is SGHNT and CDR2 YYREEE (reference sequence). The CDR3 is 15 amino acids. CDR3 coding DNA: TGTGCCAGCAGCCCCCTAGCGGGGGTCTCCTACGAGCAGTACTTC. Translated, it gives CASSPLAGVSYEQYF.

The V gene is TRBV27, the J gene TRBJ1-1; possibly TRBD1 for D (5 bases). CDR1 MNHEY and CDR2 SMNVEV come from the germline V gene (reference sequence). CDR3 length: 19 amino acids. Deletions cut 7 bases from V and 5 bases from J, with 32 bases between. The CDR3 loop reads CASKTDPYSETSRGTEAFF. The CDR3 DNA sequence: TGTGCCAGCAAGACAGATCCCTACTCTGAAACGTCGCGGGGTACTGAAGCTTTCTTT.

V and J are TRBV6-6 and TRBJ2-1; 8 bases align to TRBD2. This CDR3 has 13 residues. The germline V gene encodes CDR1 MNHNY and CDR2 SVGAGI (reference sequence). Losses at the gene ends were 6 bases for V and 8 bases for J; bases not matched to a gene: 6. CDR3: CASSPSGSYEQFF. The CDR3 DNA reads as TGTGCCAGCAGCCCAAGCGGGAGCTATGAGCAGTTCTTC.

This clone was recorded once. The CDR3 is CASSSYPGQPQHF. The CDR3 DNA follows: TGTGCCAGCAGCTCATACCCGGGGCAGCCCCAGCATTTT. The chain joins TRBV7-3 to TRBJ1-5; D gene ambiguous. Trimming left V 4 bases short and J 7 bases short, with 11 bases between. The CDR3 runs to 13 residues. Germline CDR1 reads SGHTA; CDR2 reads FQGTGA.

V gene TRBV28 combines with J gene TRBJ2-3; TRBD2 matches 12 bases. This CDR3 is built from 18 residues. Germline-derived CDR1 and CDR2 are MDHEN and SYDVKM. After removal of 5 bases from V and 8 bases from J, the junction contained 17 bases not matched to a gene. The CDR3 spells CASSALGLAGLGGGTQYF. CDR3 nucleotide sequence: TGTGCCAGCAGTGCGCTGGGACTAGCGGGTTTAGGTGGGGGTACGCAGTATTTT.

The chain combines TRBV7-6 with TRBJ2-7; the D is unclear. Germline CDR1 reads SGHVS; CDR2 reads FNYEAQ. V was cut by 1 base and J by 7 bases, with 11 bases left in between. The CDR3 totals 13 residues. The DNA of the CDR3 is TGTGCCAGCAGCTTAGAGGTGATCGGTGAGCAGTACTTC. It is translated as CASSLEVIGEQYF.

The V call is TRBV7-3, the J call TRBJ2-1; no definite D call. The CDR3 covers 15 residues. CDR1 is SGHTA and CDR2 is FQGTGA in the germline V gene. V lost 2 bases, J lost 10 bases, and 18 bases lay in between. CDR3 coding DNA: TGTGCCAGCAGCTTAGTTGCGGAACCCAGGTGGGAGCAGTTCTTC. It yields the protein CASSLVAEPRWEQFF.

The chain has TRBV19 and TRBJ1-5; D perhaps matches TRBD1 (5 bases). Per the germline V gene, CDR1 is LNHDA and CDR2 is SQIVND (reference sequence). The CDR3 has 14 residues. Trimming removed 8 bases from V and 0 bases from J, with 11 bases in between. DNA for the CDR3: TGTGCCAGTGCCCTGACAGTTAGCAATCAGCCCCAGCATTTT. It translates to CASALTVSNQPQHF.

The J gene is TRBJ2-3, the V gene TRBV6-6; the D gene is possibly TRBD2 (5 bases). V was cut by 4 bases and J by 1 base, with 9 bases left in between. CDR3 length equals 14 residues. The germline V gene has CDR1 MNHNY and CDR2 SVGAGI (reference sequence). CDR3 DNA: TGTGCCAGCAGTTCGGTTAGCGGCACAGATACGCAGTATTTT. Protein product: CASSSVSGTDTQYF.

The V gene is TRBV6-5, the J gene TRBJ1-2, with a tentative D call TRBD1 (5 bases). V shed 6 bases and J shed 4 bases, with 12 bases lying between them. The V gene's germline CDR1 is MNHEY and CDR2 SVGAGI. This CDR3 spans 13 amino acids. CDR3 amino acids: CASRSGRGYGYTF. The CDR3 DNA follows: TGTGCCAGCAGGTCAGGGAGGGGCTATGGCTACACCTTC.

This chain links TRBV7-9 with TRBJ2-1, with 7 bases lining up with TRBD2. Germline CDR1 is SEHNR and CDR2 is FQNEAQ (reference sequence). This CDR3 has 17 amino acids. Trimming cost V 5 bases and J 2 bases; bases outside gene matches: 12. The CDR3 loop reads CASSPSGAAGPYNEQFF. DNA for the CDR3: TGTGCCAGCAGCCCCAGCGGCGCAGCGGGACCCTACAATGAGCAGTTCTTC.

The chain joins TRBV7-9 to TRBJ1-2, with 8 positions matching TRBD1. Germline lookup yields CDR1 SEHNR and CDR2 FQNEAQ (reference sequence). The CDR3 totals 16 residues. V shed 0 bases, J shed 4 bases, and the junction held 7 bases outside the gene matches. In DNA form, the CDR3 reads TGTGCCAGCAGCTTAGCGGTTAGGCAGGGGGCCTATGGCTACACCTTC. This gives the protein CASSLAVRQGAYGYTF.

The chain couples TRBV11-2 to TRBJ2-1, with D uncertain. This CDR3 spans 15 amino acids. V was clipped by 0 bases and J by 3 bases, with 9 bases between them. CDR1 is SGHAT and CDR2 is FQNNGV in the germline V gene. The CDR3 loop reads CASSLDPSSYNEQFF. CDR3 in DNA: TGTGCCAGCAGCTTAGACCCGTCAAGCTACAATGAGCAGTTCTTC.

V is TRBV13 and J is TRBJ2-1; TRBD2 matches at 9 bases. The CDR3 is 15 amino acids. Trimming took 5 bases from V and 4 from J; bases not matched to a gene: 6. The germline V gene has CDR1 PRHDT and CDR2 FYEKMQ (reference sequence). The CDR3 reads CASSPGREGYNEQFF. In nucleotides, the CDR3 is TGTGCCAGCAGCCCCGGGCGGGAGGGGTACAATGAGCAGTTCTTC. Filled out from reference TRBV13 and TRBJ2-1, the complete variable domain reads AAGVIQSPRHLIKEKRETATLKCYPIPRHDTVYWYQQGPGQDPQFLISFYEKMQSDKGSIPDRFSAQQFSDYHSELNMSSLELGDSALYFCASSPGREGYNEQFFGPGTRLTVL.

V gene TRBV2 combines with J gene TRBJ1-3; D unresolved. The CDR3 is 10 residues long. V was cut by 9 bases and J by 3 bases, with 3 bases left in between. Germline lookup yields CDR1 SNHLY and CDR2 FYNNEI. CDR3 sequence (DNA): TGTGCCAGTCATGGAAACACCATATATTTT. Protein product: CASHGNTIYF. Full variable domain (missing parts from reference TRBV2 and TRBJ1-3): EPEVTQTPSHQVTQMGQEVILRCVPISNHLYFYWYRQILGQKVEFLVSFYNNEISEKSEIFDDQFSVERPDGSNFTLKIRSTKLEDSAMYFCASHGNTIYFGEGSWLTVV.

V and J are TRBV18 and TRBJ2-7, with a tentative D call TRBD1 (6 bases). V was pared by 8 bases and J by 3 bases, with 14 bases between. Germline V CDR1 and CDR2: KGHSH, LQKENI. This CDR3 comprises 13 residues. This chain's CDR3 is CASHRDTFYEQYF. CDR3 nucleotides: TGTGCCAGCCACCGGGACACCTTCTACGAGCAGTACTTC. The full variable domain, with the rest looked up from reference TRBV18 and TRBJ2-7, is NAGVMQNPRHLVRRRGQEARLRCSPMKGHSHVYWYRQLPEEGLKFMVYLQKENIIDESGMPKERFSAEFPKEGPSILRIQQVVRGDSAAYFCASHRDTFYEQYFGPGTRLTVT.

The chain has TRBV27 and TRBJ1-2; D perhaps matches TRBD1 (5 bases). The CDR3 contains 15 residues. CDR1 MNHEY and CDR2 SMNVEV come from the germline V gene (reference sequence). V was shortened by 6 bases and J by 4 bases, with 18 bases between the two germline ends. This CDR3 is CASSGTRGFGYGYTF. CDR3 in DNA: TGTGCCAGCAGCGGGACCCGCGGATTCGGCTATGGCTACACCTTC.

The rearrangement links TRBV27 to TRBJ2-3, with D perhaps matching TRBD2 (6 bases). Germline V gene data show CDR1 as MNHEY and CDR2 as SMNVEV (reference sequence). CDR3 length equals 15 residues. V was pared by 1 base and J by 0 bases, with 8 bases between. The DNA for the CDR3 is TGTGCCAGCAGTTTATTCGGGGGTAGCACAGATACGCAGTATTTT. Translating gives CASSLFGGSTDTQYF.

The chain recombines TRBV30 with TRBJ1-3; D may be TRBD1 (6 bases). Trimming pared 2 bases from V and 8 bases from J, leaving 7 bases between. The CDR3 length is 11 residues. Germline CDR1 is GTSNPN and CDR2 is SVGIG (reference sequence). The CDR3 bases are TGTGCCTGGAGTCGGACAGACACCATATATTTT. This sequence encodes CAWSRTDTIYF.